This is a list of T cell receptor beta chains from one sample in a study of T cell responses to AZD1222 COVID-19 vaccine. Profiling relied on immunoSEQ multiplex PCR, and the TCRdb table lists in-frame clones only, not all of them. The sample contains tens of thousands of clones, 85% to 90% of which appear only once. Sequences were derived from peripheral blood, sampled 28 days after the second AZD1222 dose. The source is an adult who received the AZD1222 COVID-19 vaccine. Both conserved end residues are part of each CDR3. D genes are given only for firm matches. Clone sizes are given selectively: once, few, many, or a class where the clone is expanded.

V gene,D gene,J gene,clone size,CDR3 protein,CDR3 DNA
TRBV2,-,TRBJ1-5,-,CASSEVSGNQPQHF,TGTGCCAGCAGTGAAGTTTCAGGCAATCAGCCCCAGCATTTT
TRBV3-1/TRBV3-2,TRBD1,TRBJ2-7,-,CASSQEDTGGYEQYF,TGTGCCAGCAGCCAAGAGGATACAGGGGGCTACGAGCAGTACTTC
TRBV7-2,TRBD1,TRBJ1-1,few,CASSLAGTGSTEAFF,TGTGCCAGCAGCTTAGCTGGGACAGGGTCGACTGAAGCTTTCTTT
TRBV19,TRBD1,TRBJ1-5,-,CASSISRQGGQPQHF,TGTGCCAGTAGTATATCCCGGCAGGGGGGTCAGCCCCAGCATTTT
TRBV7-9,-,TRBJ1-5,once,CASSPIGTGERSNQPQHF,TGTGCCAGCAGCCCAATAGGGACGGGGGAAAGGAGCAATCAGCCCCAGCATTTT
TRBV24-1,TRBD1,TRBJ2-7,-,CATLEIGTGGYEQYF,TGTGCCACCTTGGAGATTGGGACAGGGGGCTACGAGCAGTACTTC
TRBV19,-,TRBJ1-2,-,CASSKVGVWYGYTF,TGTGCCAGTAGTAAGGTGGGGGTGTGGTATGGCTACACCTTC
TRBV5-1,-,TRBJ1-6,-,CASSLGDNSPLHF,TGCGCCAGCAGCTTGGGGGATAATTCACCCCTCCACTTT
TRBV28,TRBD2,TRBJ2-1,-,CASSFPQRGGIYEQFF,TGTGCCAGCAGTTTCCCCCAGCGGGGGGGCATATATGAGCAGTTCTTC
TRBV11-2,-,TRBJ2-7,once,CASSLAGVNSYEQYF,TGTGCCAGCAGCTTAGCCGGAGTCAACTCCTACGAGCAGTACTTC
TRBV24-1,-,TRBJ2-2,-,CATSEGPLRSGELFF,TGTGCCACCAGTGAGGGTCCGCTAAGGAGCGGGGAGCTGTTTTTT
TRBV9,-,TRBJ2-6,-,CASSVVSAPGANVLTF,TGTGCCAGCAGCGTAGTATCAGCGCCTGGGGCCAACGTCCTGACTTTC
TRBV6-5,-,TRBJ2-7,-,CATLGPGREQYF,TGTGCCACTCTAGGACCGGGTCGGGAGCAGTACTTC
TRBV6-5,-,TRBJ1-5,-,CASSLRDYSNQPQHF,TGTGCCAGCAGTCTCAGGGATTATAGCAATCAGCCCCAGCATTTT
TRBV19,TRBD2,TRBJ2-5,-,CASSRASGGTQYF,TGTGCCAGTAGTAGGGCTAGCGGAGGGACCCAGTACTTC
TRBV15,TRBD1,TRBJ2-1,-,CATSREKGTGGVNEQFF,TGTGCCACCAGCAGAGAAAAGGGGACAGGGGGAGTGAATGAGCAGTTCTTC
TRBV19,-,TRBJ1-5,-,CASSPQQGNQPQHF,TGTGCCAGTAGCCCTCAACAGGGCAATCAGCCCCAGCATTTT
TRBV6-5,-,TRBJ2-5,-,CASSSNGVRETQYF,TGTGCCAGCAGTTCCAATGGGGTTCGAGAGACCCAGTACTTC
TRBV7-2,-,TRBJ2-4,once,CASSLDQGGWLAKNIQYF,TGTGCCAGCAGCTTAGACCAGGGGGGGTGGCTAGCCAAAAACATTCAGTACTTC